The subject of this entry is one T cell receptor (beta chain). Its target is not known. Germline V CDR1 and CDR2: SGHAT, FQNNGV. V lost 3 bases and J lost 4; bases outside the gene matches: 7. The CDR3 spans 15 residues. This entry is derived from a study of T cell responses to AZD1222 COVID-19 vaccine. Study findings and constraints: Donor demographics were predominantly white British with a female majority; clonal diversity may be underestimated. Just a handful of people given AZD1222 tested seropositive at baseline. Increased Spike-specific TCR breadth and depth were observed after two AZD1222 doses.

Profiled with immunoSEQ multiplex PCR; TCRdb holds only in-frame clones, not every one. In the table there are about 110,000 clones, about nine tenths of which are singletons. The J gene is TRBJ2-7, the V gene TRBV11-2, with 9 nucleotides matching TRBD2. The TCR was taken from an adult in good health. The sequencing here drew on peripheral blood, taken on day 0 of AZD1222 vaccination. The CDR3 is CASSFNPSGKYEQYF. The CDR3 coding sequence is TGTGCCAGCAGCTTCAACCCTAGCGGGAAATACGAGCAGTACTTC.